This entry lists 28 T cell receptor beta chains sequenced from one sample in a study of vaccination effects on CD4 cells after COVID-19. These receptors have no identified antigens. Upon completion of under eleven days in culture, CD4+ T cells were isolated. Sequencing used immunoSEQ multiplex PCR; TCRdb keeps in-frame clones, though not all of them. The sample records tens of thousands of clones, 65% to 70% being singletons. Sample: CD4+ T cells from PBMCs cultured without peptide, taken before COVID-19 vaccination. These receptors were collected from a human donor who received a COVID-19 vaccine.

The chain has TRBV15 and TRBJ2-2; the D is unclear. CDR1 and CDR2 from the germline V gene are LNHNV and YYDKDF (reference sequence). The CDR3 spans 16 residues. V was cut by 3 bases and J by 0 bases, with 11 bases left in between. DNA of the CDR3: TGTGCCACCAGCAGCTACCCATTGGCGAACACCGGGGAGCTGTTTTTT. Amino acids: CATSSYPLANTGELFF.

The chain links TRBV7-2 to TRBJ2-3, with D unresolved. The germline V gene has CDR1 SGHTA and CDR2 FQGNSA. The CDR3 has 12 residues. The V and J ends lost 0 bases and 4 bases respectively, with 2 bases between them. CDR3 residues: CASSLAADTQYF. Written as DNA, the CDR3 is TGTGCCAGCAGCTTAGCTGCAGATACGCAGTATTTT.

The chain joins TRBV7-9 to TRBJ1-2, with 7 bases lining up with TRBD1. The V and J ends lost 5 bases and 4 bases, in that order; junction bases with no gene match: 10. CDR3 length: 15 amino acids. CDR1 and CDR2 (germline): SEHNR, FQNEAQ (reference sequence). CDR3 sequence (DNA): TGTGCCAGCAGCCCCAGACAGGGAGGTACCTATGGCTACACCTTC. Protein product: CASSPRQGGTYGYTF.

The chain is built from TRBV15 and TRBJ1-3, with D unclear. The CDR3 length is 16 residues. Germline CDR1 and CDR2: LNHNV and YYDKDF (reference sequence). V lost 7 bases, J lost 0 bases, and 16 bases lay in between. The CDR3 spells CATKKAGKFSGNTIYF. DNA of the CDR3: TGTGCCACCAAGAAGGCGGGGAAATTCTCTGGAAACACCATATATTTT.

The DNA for the CDR3 is TGTGCCAGCAGCCCCGGGACAGGGGGCGCTGGAAACACCATATATTTT. The encoded protein is CASSPGTGGAGNTIYF. This sequence joins TRBV5-4 and TRBJ1-3, with TRBD1 matching over 12 bases. The CDR3 contains 16 residues. Germline CDR1 reads SGHNT; CDR2 reads YYREEE (reference sequence). J gave up 2 bases and V 4 bases, and 4 bases lay outside the gene matches.

The V call is TRBV29-1, the J call TRBJ2-1, with D perhaps matching TRBD1 (5 bases). The CDR3 extends over 17 amino acids. Germline V gives CDR1 SQVTM, CDR2 ANQGSEA. V lost 3 bases to trimming and J lost 0 bases, with 18 bases between them. The CDR3 is CSVDPGRTLSSYNEQFF. CDR3 nucleotides: TGCAGCGTTGACCCGGGCAGGACACTAAGCTCCTACAATGAGCAGTTCTTC.

The rearrangement joins TRBV6-1 to TRBJ1-1; D is uncertain. Germline V gene data show CDR1 as MNHNS and CDR2 as SASEGT. The CDR3 sequence is 15 residues long. The ends were cut back, 2 bases at V and 2 bases at J, with 12 bases in the middle. The CDR3 spells CASSESAGFNTEAFF. CDR3 in DNA: TGTGCCAGCAGTGAATCGGCAGGATTTAACACTGAAGCTTTCTTT.

This clone turned up a few times. CDR3 sequence reads: CASSPHAPDRGSRLYGYTF. Written as DNA, the CDR3 is TGCGCCAGCAGCCCTCACGCCCCCGACAGGGGGTCCCGTCTCTATGGCTACACCTTC. The rearrangement uses TRBV5-1 and TRBJ1-2; the match to TRBD1 covers 9 bases. Germline V gives CDR1 SGHRS, CDR2 YFSETQ. The CDR3 is made up of 19 amino acids. The junction had 20 bases not matched to a gene; V was cut back by 4 bases and J by 4 bases.

This clone appeared a few times. The CDR3 region is CAIRTSGTDTQYF. The DNA for the CDR3 is TGTGCCATCCGAACTAGCGGCACAGATACGCAGTATTTT. The V call is TRBV10-3, the J call TRBJ2-3, with 7 bases aligning to TRBD2. Germline loops: CDR1 ENHRY, CDR2 SYGVKD. There are 13 residues in the CDR3. Unmatched junction bases numbered 3, after V lost 8 bases and J lost 1 base.

The chain joins TRBV5-4 to TRBJ2-2, with TRBD2 matching over 11 bases. This CDR3 is built from 18 residues. The V gene's germline CDR1 is SGHNT and CDR2 YYREEE (reference sequence). V lost 2 bases to trimming and J lost 7 bases; unmatched junction nucleotides: 13. The DNA of the CDR3 is TGTGCCAGCAGCTTAGGTCCTAGCGGGAGGAGGGCGAACGGGGAGCTGTTTTTT. Translated: CASSLGPSGRRANGELFF.

V and J are TRBV2 and TRBJ1-2; possibly TRBD1 for D (6 bases). This CDR3 region has 15 residues. V gave up 2 bases and J gave up 4 bases, with 14 bases separating them. Germline values: CDR1 SNHLY, CDR2 FYNNEI. Here the CDR3 DNA reads TGTGCCAGCAGTGAAATATACAGACAGGTCTATGGCTACACCTTC. It specifies CASSEIYRQVYGYTF.

CDR3 amino acids: CASSVLGQGSVWGYTF. The CDR3 DNA sequence: TGTGCCAGCAGCGTGCTTGGGCAGGGTAGTGTATGGGGCTACACCTTC. The chain employs TRBV9 and TRBJ1-2, with D possibly being TRBD1 (5 bases). Germline CDR1 is SGDLS and CDR2 is YYNGEE. The CDR3 has 16 residues. The V end lost 2 bases, the J end lost 8 bases, and 22 bases lay between the germline ends.

The rearrangement links TRBV2 to TRBJ2-2, with 7 bases lining up with TRBD1. After removal of 8 bases from V and 0 bases from J, the junction contained 6 bases not matched to a gene. Germline values: CDR1 SNHLY, CDR2 FYNNEI. The CDR3 runs to 15 residues. The CDR3 DNA reads TGTGCCAGCCAACCCGGGACAGCGAACACCGGGGAGCTGTTTTTT. This translates into CASQPGTANTGELFF.

The table lists this clone with a few counts. The chain joins TRBV7-2 to TRBJ2-4, with D uncertain. V was clipped by 5 bases and J by 1 base, with 9 bases between them. Germline CDR1 and CDR2: SGHTA and FQGNSA. The CDR3 contains 14 residues. The CDR3 DNA sequence: TGTGCCAGCAGCCAAGGGCGGGCCAAAAACATTCAGTACTTC. Protein product: CASSQGRAKNIQYF. The variable domain in full, completed from reference TRBV7-2 and TRBJ2-4, reads GAGVSQSPSNKVTEKGKDVELRCDPISGHTALYWYRQSLGQGLEFLIYFQGNSAPDKSGLPSDRFSAERTGGSVSTLTIQRTQQEDSAVYLCASSQGRAKNIQYFGAGTRLSVL.

The chain has TRBV2 and TRBJ2-7; 8 positions agree with TRBD2. Germline CDR1 is SNHLY and CDR2 is FYNNEI. V dropped 7 bases and J dropped 3; count of bases not matched to a gene: 8. The CDR3 spans 14 residues. The CDR3 loop reads CASTPGGGIYEQYF. The CDR3 nucleotides are TGTGCCAGCACCCCGGGCGGGGGGATCTACGAGCAGTACTTC. The variable domain in full, completed from reference TRBV2 and TRBJ2-7, reads EPEVTQTPSHQVTQMGQEVILRCVPISNHLYFYWYRQILGQKVEFLVSFYNNEISEKSEIFDDQFSVERPDGSNFTLKIRSTKLEDSAMYFCASTPGGGIYEQYFGPGTRLTVT.

This clone turned up a few times. V gene TRBV10-3 combines with J gene TRBJ1-5; 7 bases align to TRBD1. CDR1 and CDR2 (germline): ENHRY, SYGVKD. This CDR3 is 14 amino acids long. The J segment lost 4 bases and the V segment lost 2 bases, leaving 2 bases of the junction unmatched. The CDR3 loop reads CAISEPGQNQPQHF. CDR3 nucleotides: TGTGCCATCAGTGAGCCGGGACAGAATCAGCCCCAGCATTTT.

The sample holds a few counts of this clone. J is TRBJ1-2 and V is TRBV28, with D uncertain. The CDR3 length is 12 residues. Trimming removed 3 bases at V and 3 bases at J, with 5 bases between. Germline V lookup: CDR1 MDHEN, CDR2 SYDVKM. The CDR3 loop reads CASSFRDYGYTF. The CDR3 DNA is TGTGCCAGCAGTTTTCGGGACTATGGCTACACCTTC.

In this sample, this clone turned up a few times. The V gene is TRBV19, the J gene TRBJ1-6, with D maybe TRBD1 (5 bases). Germline-derived CDR1 and CDR2 are LNHDA and SQIVND (reference sequence). V was clipped by 7 bases and J by 2 bases, with 6 bases between them. The CDR3 totals 13 residues. CDR3 nucleotide sequence: TGTGCCAGTACGGGGGCCTATAATTCACCCCTCCACTTT. This translates into CASTGAYNSPLHF.

The gene calls are TRBV2 and TRBJ2-7; 7 nucleotides match TRBD1. Germline V gives CDR1 SNHLY, CDR2 FYNNEI. The CDR3 sequence is 16 residues long. The junction had 11 bases not matched to a gene; V was cut back by 4 bases and J by 2 bases. CDR3 nucleotide sequence: TGTGCCAGCAGTGCTATCACCGGGACAGAAACCTACGAGCAGTACTTC. Translated, it gives CASSAITGTETYEQYF.

The chain is built from TRBV12-3 or TRBV12-4 and TRBJ2-7, with D uncertain. V shed 2 bases and J shed 4 bases, with 3 bases lying between them. The CDR3 sequence is 11 residues long. The CDR3, as DNA: TGTGCCAGCAGTTTATTTTACGAGCAGTACTTC. It is translated as CASSLFYEQYF.

The chain is built from TRBV5-3 and TRBJ2-5; D unresolved. TRBV5-3 is treated as an ORF (open reading frame) with a function not yet certain. The CDR3 is 19 residues long. The germline V and J ends were trimmed by 2 bases and 0 bases, with 23 bases remaining between them. The CDR3 DNA is TGTGCCAGAAGCTTTCCACCTGGGTCGAGCAAGGAGTACCAAGAGACCCAGTACTTC. This sequence encodes CARSFPPGSSKEYQETQYF.

The chain combines TRBV27 with TRBJ1-1; D is undetermined. V lost 3 bases and J 1 base, leaving 9 bases between the germline ends. CDR1 and CDR2 (germline): MNHEY, SMNVEV (reference sequence). The CDR3 spans 14 residues. CDR3 residues: CASSFRAQNTEAFF. The CDR3, as DNA: TGTGCCAGCAGTTTCCGGGCACAGAACACTGAAGCTTTCTTT.

The V and J genes are TRBV7-9 and TRBJ1-1; D might be TRBD1 (5 bases). With 1 base removed from V and 5 bases from J, the gap between germline ends came to 17 bases. The germline V gene encodes CDR1 SEHNR and CDR2 FQNEAQ (reference sequence). This CDR3 is 16 amino acids long. The CDR3 coding sequence is TGTGCCAGCAGCTTAGGCCGGGGTCAGGGAAGGACTGAAGCTTTCTTT. Translation: CASSLGRGQGRTEAFF.

The chain uses TRBV7-2 and TRBJ2-5; D perhaps matches TRBD2 (5 bases). There are 14 residues in the CDR3. The V and J ends lost 6 bases and 3 bases respectively, with 14 bases between them. Per the germline V gene, CDR1 is SGHTA and CDR2 is FQGNSA. The CDR3 sequence is CASSLNSGKETQYF. CDR3 bases: TGTGCCAGCAGTCTAAACTCGGGGAAAGAGACCCAGTACTTC.

The V gene is TRBV5-1, the J gene TRBJ2-7; 13 bases match TRBD2. Trimming removed 5 bases from V and 1 base from J; junction bases left unmatched: 6. Looked up from germline, CDR1 is SGHRS and CDR2 is YFSETQ. The CDR3 runs 16 residues. CDR3 loop: CASRPTSGRGSYEQYF. CDR3 coding DNA: TGCGCCAGCAGACCTACTAGCGGGAGGGGGTCCTACGAGCAGTACTTC.

V gene TRBV19 combines with J gene TRBJ1-1, with D unresolved. CDR3 size: 14 residues. V lost 4 bases and J 3 bases, leaving 12 bases between the germline ends. Germline-derived CDR1 and CDR2 are LNHDA and SQIVND (reference sequence). The CDR3 sequence is CASSSFLGYTEAFF. The CDR3 bases are TGTGCCAGTAGTAGTTTCCTAGGGTACACTGAAGCTTTCTTT. Complete variable domain (other parts from reference TRBV19 and TRBJ1-1): DGGITQSPKYLFRKEGQNVTLSCEQNLNHDAMYWYRQDPGQGLRLIYYSQIVNDFQKGDIAEGYSVSREKKESFPLTVTSAQKNPTAFYLCASSSFLGYTEAFFGQGTRLTVV.

Only a few counts were recorded for this clone. In DNA, the CDR3 is TGCAGCGTTGACCGGGAAGGGGTTAACGGGGGGGAGCAGTTCTTC. Its protein is CSVDREGVNGGEQFF. This sequence joins TRBV29-1 and TRBJ2-1, with 7 bases aligning to TRBD2. CDR1 and CDR2 from the germline V gene are SQVTM and ANQGSEA. The CDR3 is 15 residues long. The V segment lost 3 bases and the J segment 10 bases; nucleotides outside the gene matches: 15.

The chain couples TRBV18 to TRBJ2-7; TRBD2 agrees at 9 bases. Trimming removed 3 bases from V and 3 bases from J; junction bases left unmatched: 3. Germline V gene sequence: CDR1 KGHSH, CDR2 LQKENI. CDR3 size: 14 residues. The CDR3 sequence is CASSPGLAYYEQYF. The CDR3 DNA sequence: TGTGCCAGCTCACCGGGACTAGCCTACTACGAGCAGTACTTC. Combining the CDR3 with reference TRBV18 and TRBJ2-7 gives the whole variable domain NAGVMQNPRHLVRRRGQEARLRCSPMKGHSHVYWYRQLPEEGLKFMVYLQKENIIDESGMPKERFSAEFPKEGPSILRIQQVVRGDSAAYFCASSPGLAYYEQYFGPGTRLTVT.